This is a list of T cell receptor beta chains from one sample in a study of shared clonotypes between healthy human individuals. Data came from immunoSEQ multiplex PCR; TCRdb stores just in-frame clones and leaves some out. The data hold about 480,000 clones, with roughly 79% observed a single time. The sequenced material came from PBMCs. The source of these receptors is a woman aged 35 to 49 in good health. Some clones in this sample may be carry-over from other donors' samples. Each CDR3 is given with its conserved first and last residue. The D gene is left open where the match is weak. The size entry is marked missing in some rows and otherwise reads once, few, many or a size class.

V gene	D gene	J gene	CDR3 length	clone size	CDR3 DNA	CDR3 protein
TRBV7-2	TRBD2	TRBJ2-3	15	-	TGTGCCAGCAGCCCACGGGGGGGATCGGCAGATACGCAGTATTTT	CASSPRGGSADTQYF
TRBV18	TRBD2	TRBJ2-7	16	-	TGTGCCAGCTCACCACAACTAGCGGGAGGTAAATACGAGCAGTACTTC	CASSPQLAGGKYEQYF
TRBV28	-	TRBJ1-4	15	-	TGTGCCAGCACTGAAACCGGACCTTCGTGGGAAAAACTGTTTTTT	CASTETGPSWEKLFF
TRBV11-3	-	TRBJ2-2	14	-	TGTGCCAGCAGCTCCGGAGGTCATACCGGGGAGCTGTTTTTT	CASSSGGHTGELFF
TRBV5-5	-	TRBJ2-7	13	-	TGTGCCAGCAGCTTGGGTCTGCTGTACGAGCAGTACTTC	CASSLGLLYEQYF
TRBV15	-	TRBJ1-3	15	-	TGTGCCACCAGCACCCGGGACGTCTCTGGAAACACCATATATTTT	CATSTRDVSGNTIYF
TRBV28	-	TRBJ1-1	14	-	TGTGCCAGCAGTCAAGAATATTCCAACACTGAAGCTTTCTTT	CASSQEYSNTEAFF
TRBV7-9	-	TRBJ1-3	13	-	TGTGCCAGCAGCTTATCGGTGGCAAACACCATATATTTT	CASSLSVANTIYF
TRBV4-3	-	TRBJ2-5	13	-	TGCGCCAGCAGCCAAGATTGGCGGGGGACCCAGTACTTC	CASSQDWRGTQYF
TRBV7-3	-	TRBJ1-2	13	-	TGTGCCAGCAGCTTATGGCCCGGGGGAGGCTACACCTTC	CASSLWPGGGYTF
TRBV14	-	TRBJ1-4	13	-	TGTGCCAGCAGCCCCCAGACATACGAAAAACTGTTTTTT	CASSPQTYEKLFF
TRBV4-2	-	TRBJ2-3	16	once	TGTGCCAGCAGCCCCCAGGCAACTTGGGGGACAGATACGCAGTATTTT	CASSPQATWGTDTQYF
TRBV11-2	TRBD1	TRBJ2-6	17	-	TGTGCCAGCAGCCAGGGACAGGGCCTCTCTGGGGCCAACGTCCTGACTTTC	CASSQGQGLSGANVLTF
TRBV18	TRBD1	TRBJ2-2	15	once	TGTGCCAGCTCACCCGGGACAGCCGCTGCCGGGGAGCTGTTTTTT	CASSPGTAAAGELFF
TRBV2	TRBD1	TRBJ2-2	13	-	TGTGCCAGCACACAGGGGCCCACCGGGGAGCTGTTTTTT	CASTQGPTGELFF
TRBV7-3	-	TRBJ2-1	14	-	TGTGCCAGCAGCTTACGTCCCCAAGATGGTGAGCAGTTCTTC	CASSLRPQDGEQFF
TRBV7-9	-	TRBJ1-1	17	-	TGTGCCAGCAGCTTAGTGATCTCCCAGGGGTCGAACACTGAAGCTTTCTTT	CASSLVISQGSNTEAFF
TRBV7-2	-	TRBJ2-7	14	once	TGTGCCAGCAGCTCTCAACGGGGCACCTACGAGCAGTACTTC	CASSSQRGTYEQYF
TRBV5-1	-	TRBJ1-2	14	once	TGCGCCAGCAGACCACAGATCTCTAACTATGGCTACACCTTC	CASRPQISNYGYTF
TRBV4-3	TRBD2	TRBJ2-7	15	-	TGCGCCAGCAGCCAGGCGACTAGCGCTCCCTACGAGCAGTACTTC	CASSQATSAPYEQYF
TRBV9	TRBD2	TRBJ2-5	15	-	TGTGCCAGCAGCGGGGGACTAGCGGTCCGGGAGACCCAGTACTTC	CASSGGLAVRETQYF
TRBV7-2	-	TRBJ2-1	15	-	TGTGCCAGCAACCCTAGCGTGAGCTCCTACAATGAGCAGTTCTTC	CASNPSVSSYNEQFF
TRBV2	-	TRBJ2-1	14	many	TGTGCCAGCAGCCCAGACAGCACCTACAATGAGCAGTTCTTC	CASSPDSTYNEQFF
TRBV28	-	TRBJ2-7	16	-	TGTGCCAGCAGTTGGCGCGGACAGTCGTCGTCCTACGAGCAGTACTTC	CASSWRGQSSSYEQYF
TRBV9	TRBD2	TRBJ2-1	13	once	TGTGCCAGCAGCGGGGGAGGGTACAATGAGCAGTTCTTC	CASSGGGYNEQFF
TRBV11-2	TRBD2	TRBJ2-1	15	-	TGTGCCAGCAGGATACCGGGACTAGCGAGAAATGAGCAGTTCTTC	CASRIPGLARNEQFF
TRBV28	TRBD2	TRBJ2-3	14	-	TGTGCCAGCGCCCCAGCGGGAGTTCTGGATACGCAGTATTTT	CASAPAGVLDTQYF
TRBV6-1	-	TRBJ2-7	13	few	TGTGCCAGCAGTGAGTCGGAAATCTACGAGCAGTACTTC	CASSESEIYEQYF
TRBV9	-	TRBJ2-2	15	-	TGTGCCAGCAGCGTGGAACCCGGGAACACCGGGGAGCTGTTTTTT	CASSVEPGNTGELFF
TRBV5-1	-	TRBJ1-4	14	-	TGCGCCAGCAGTTTGCAGACAGGTTTGGAAAAACTGTTTTTT	CASSLQTGLEKLFF
TRBV12-5	-	TRBJ2-1	15	-	TGTGCTAGTGGGCCAAACAGGGGGGGTTACAATGAGCAGTTCTTC	CASGPNRGGYNEQFF
TRBV7-2	TRBD2	TRBJ2-7	15	-	TGTGCCAGCAGCTCCACTAGCGGGGGCTCCTACGAGCAGTACTTC	CASSSTSGGSYEQYF
TRBV5-1	-	TRBJ2-3	15	-	TGCGCCAGCAGCACCACCGGGACCAGGACAGATACGCAGTATTTT	CASSTTGTRTDTQYF
TRBV29-1	TRBD2	TRBJ2-1	20	-	TGCAGCGTTGAAGACGCCCCGAGGACTAGCGGGCCCTACTCCTACAATGAGCAGTTCTTC	CSVEDAPRTSGPYSYNEQFF
TRBV29-1	-	TRBJ2-1	14	few	TGCAGCGTAGACGGGGCATCCCCCTACAATGAGCAGTTCTTC	CSVDGASPYNEQFF
TRBV6-1	-	TRBJ2-7	12	-	TGTGCCAGCAGTGAAGGGAGTTACGAGCAGTACTTC	CASSEGSYEQYF
TRBV27	-	TRBJ1-2	15	-	TGTGCCAGCAGTTTAAGGCCAGGGCCGACGGGTGGCTACACCTTC	CASSLRPGPTGGYTF
TRBV19	-	TRBJ2-7	12	-	TGTGCCAGTAGTGGTGACTCCTACGAGCAGTACTTC	CASSGDSYEQYF
TRBV27	-	TRBJ1-5	13	-	TGTGCCAGCAGTTTATCCGCCAATCAGCCCCAGCATTTT	CASSLSANQPQHF
TRBV11-1	TRBD1	TRBJ1-1	13	many	TGTGCCAGCAGCACCCGACAGGGCGTTGAAGCTTTCTTT	CASSTRQGVEAFF
TRBV5-1	TRBD1	TRBJ2-5	15	-	TGCGCCAGCAGCTTCAGTACAGGGGGCCAAGAGACCCAGTACTTC	CASSFSTGGQETQYF
TRBV10-3	-	TRBJ2-7	13	few	TGTGCCATCAGTGATGAGCAGGACGGCGAGCAGTACTTC	CAISDEQDGEQYF
TRBV11-2	TRBD2	TRBJ2-1	16	-	TGTGCCAGCAGCTTAGCCCCGGGACTAGCGGGGGTTGAGCAGTTCTTC	CASSLAPGLAGVEQFF
TRBV4-1	TRBD2	TRBJ2-1	16	many	TGTGCCAGCAGCCTCTCGACTAGCGGGAGCTACAATGAGCAGTTCTTC	CASSLSTSGSYNEQFF
TRBV4-2	-	TRBJ2-3	13	-	TGTGCCAGCAGCCAAGCCCCGGATGAATCGCAGTATTTT	CASSQAPDESQYF
TRBV29-1	-	TRBJ1-4	13	-	TGCAGCGTTGGGGGAACAACTAATGAAAAACTGTTTTTT	CSVGGTTNEKLFF
TRBV19	TRBD1	TRBJ2-5	15	-	TGTGCCAGTAGTACGCCAGGGACAGGGGAAGAGACCCAGTACTTC	CASSTPGTGEETQYF
TRBV7-9	-	TRBJ2-1	16	-	TGTGCCAGCAGCCCCACCACGGGAGCTTCCTACAATGAGCAGTTCTTC	CASSPTTGASYNEQFF
TRBV6-6	-	TRBJ2-5	14	-	TGTGCCAGCAGTTACCGGCAGTTTGCGGAGACCCAGTACTTC	CASSYRQFAETQYF
TRBV5-1	-	TRBJ2-2	15	-	TGCGCCAGCAGCTTCCCGGAGAGGTCCACCGGGGAGCTGTTTTTT	CASSFPERSTGELFF